These 11 T cell receptor beta chains were sequenced from one sample in a study of T cells in Graves' hyperthyroidism and ophthalmopathy. Amplification of TCR beta CDR3 regions used RNA as the template. The study used the HTBI primer set for a first-round RT-PCR of the TCR CDR3. Using its own MiXCR run on the multiplex PCR reads, TCRdb lists one record per CDR3 protein. Of hundreds of thousands of distinct CDR3 sequences listed, 11% to 15% are singletons. Sequencing was carried out using blood. These receptors came from a woman under 40 with Graves' hyperthyroidism that later progressed to Graves' ophthalmopathy.

About this clonotype: One base away lies a much larger clone, so this may be a sequencing read error. This rearrangement joins TRBV10-3 to TRBJ2-1; D is uncertain. The CDR3 runs 15 residues. Germline V CDR1 and CDR2: ENHRY, SYGVKD. V was clipped by 6 bases and J by 6 bases, with 18 bases between them. CDR3 residues: CAISEMARPPNEQFF. CDR3 in DNA: TGTGCCATCAGCGAGATGGCAAGACCCCCCAATGAGCAGTTCTTC.

The genes are TRBV30 and TRBJ2-7, with 8 bases fitting TRBD2. From germline, CDR1 is GTSNPN and CDR2 SVGIG (reference sequence). The J segment lost 0 bases and the V segment lost 2 bases, leaving 9 bases of the junction unmatched. This CDR3 has 16 residues. The CDR3 region has the DNA TGTGCCTGGAGTCACCGGACGGGACTAGGCTCCTACGAGCAGTACTTC. Its translation is CAWSHRTGLGSYEQYF.

This clonotype was seen ten or more times. The chain links TRBV28 to TRBJ2-2; D gene ambiguous. This CDR3 has 12 amino acids. Germline V gives CDR1 MDHEN, CDR2 SYDVKM. Trimming left V 3 bases short and J 13 bases short, with 12 bases between. Here the CDR3 reads CASSLAGYGLFF. The CDR3 DNA reads TGTGCCAGCAGTTTGGCAGGATACGGGCTGTTTTTT.

This clonotype was seen repeatedly, ten times or more. This rearrangement joins TRBV6-1 to TRBJ2-4; no firm D call. CDR1 and CDR2 (germline): MNHNS, SASEGT. Trimming pared 7 bases from V and 0 bases from J, leaving 10 bases between. The CDR3 extends over 14 amino acids. The DNA of the CDR3 is TGTGCCAGCATATTAGACCCAGCCAAAAACATTCAGTACTTC. This translates into CASILDPAKNIQYF.

This CDR3 is CASFSDGAYEQYF. The CDR3 DNA sequence: TGTGCCAGTTTTTCGGACGGAGCCTACGAGCAGTACTTC. The chain carries TRBV6-1 and TRBJ2-7; D ambiguous. V lost 9 bases and J 2 bases, leaving 14 bases between the germline ends. Germline V CDR1 and CDR2: MNHNS, SASEGT. The CDR3 extends over 13 amino acids.

This clonotype was seen repeatedly, ten times or more. The rearrangement links TRBV30 to TRBJ1-1, with a weak D call TRBD1 (5 bases). This CDR3 spans 14 amino acids. Germline CDR1 and CDR2: GTSNPN and SVGIG (reference sequence). V was cut by 0 bases and J by 7 bases, with 15 bases left in between. CDR3 in DNA: TGTGCCTGGAGTGTACAAGGCCCTGACAGTGAAGCTTTCTTT. Amino acid sequence: CAWSVQGPDSEAFF.

This clonotype was detected only once. This chain links TRBV18 with TRBJ1-1, with no clear D. Trimming took off 2 bases at V and 4 bases at J, with 14 bases between the two ends. Per germline, CDR1 KGHSH and CDR2 LQKENI. CDR3 size: 15 residues. CDR3 in amino acids: CASSPIGVVGTEAFF. The CDR3 region has the DNA TGTGCCAGCTCACCAATAGGTGTCGTAGGCACTGAAGCTTTCTTT.

This clonotype was detected ten times or more. The J gene is TRBJ2-1, the V gene TRBV5-1; D remains unclear. The CDR3 length is 12 residues. Germline assignment: CDR1 SGHRS and CDR2 YFSETQ. Trimming shortened V by 3 bases and J by 9 bases, and 10 bases separated the two germline ends. This CDR3 is CASSSSMSEQFF. For the CDR3, the DNA is TGCGCCAGCAGCTCGTCGATGAGTGAGCAGTTCTTC.

In its sample, this clonotype was seen many times. The chain joins TRBV6-5 to TRBJ1-2; unclear D gene. CDR1 is MNHEY and CDR2 is SVGAGI in the germline V gene. CDR3 size: 16 residues. V gave up 0 bases and J gave up 2 bases, with 13 bases separating them. The CDR3 DNA sequence: TGTGCCAGCAGTTACTCGAGGCAGGCTACAAACTATGGCTACACCTTC. As protein: CASSYSRQATNYGYTF.

The chain joins TRBV30 to TRBJ2-7; D possibly corresponds to TRBD1 (5 bases). The CDR3 runs 16 residues. Germline CDR1 GTSNPN, CDR2 SVGIG (reference sequence). V was cut by 7 bases and J by 0 bases, with 22 bases left in between. The CDR3 bases are TGTGCCTCTATGACAGTCCTGGGTCGAAGCTCCTACGAGCAGTACTTC. This encodes CASMTVLGRSSYEQYF.

This clonotype was seen more than once but under ten times. The chain uses TRBV3-1 and TRBJ2-4; no firm D call. This CDR3 is built from 15 residues. CDR1 is LGHDT, CDR2 YNNKEL, per germline (reference sequence). The ends were cut back, 0 bases at V and 4 bases at J, with 10 bases in the middle. CDR3 DNA: TGTGCCAGCAGCCAAGAGAGTCGGCGGAAAAACATTCAGTACTTC. It yields the protein CASSQESRRKNIQYF.